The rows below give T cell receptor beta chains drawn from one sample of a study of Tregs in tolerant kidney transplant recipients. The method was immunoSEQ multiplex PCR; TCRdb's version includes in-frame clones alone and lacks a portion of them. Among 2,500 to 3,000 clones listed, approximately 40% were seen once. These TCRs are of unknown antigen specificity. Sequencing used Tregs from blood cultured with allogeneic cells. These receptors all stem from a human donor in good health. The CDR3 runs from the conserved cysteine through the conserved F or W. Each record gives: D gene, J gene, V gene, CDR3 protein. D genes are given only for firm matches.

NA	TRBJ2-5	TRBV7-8	CASSYMLKRSRGTQYF
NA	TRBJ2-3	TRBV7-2	CASSYRSTRTDTQYF
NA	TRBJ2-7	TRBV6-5	CASSYSDYEQYF
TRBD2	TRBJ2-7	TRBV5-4	CASSYRLTSGHYEQYF
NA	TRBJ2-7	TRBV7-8	CASSLGVTGYEQYF
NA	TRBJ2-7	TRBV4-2	CASGGLTYEQYF
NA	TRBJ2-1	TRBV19	CASSKTLDSYNEQFF
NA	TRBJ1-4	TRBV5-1	CASSYMEGIGEKLFF
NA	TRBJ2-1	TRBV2	CASSERNRAYNEQFF
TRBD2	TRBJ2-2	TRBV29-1	CSGRVGGGVNGELFF
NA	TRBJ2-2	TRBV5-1	CASSLAGPGELFF
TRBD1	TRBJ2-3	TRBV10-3	CATGQGTDTQYF
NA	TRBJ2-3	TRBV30	CAWSWTDTQYF
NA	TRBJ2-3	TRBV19	CASSFGRNPFTDTQYF
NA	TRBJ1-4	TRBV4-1	CASSPEKPLGEKLFF
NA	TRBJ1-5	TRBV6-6	CASSYSSNSNQPQHF
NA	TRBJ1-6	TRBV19	CASSPNGRGNSPLHF
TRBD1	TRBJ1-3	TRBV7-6	CASSQQGARGNTIYF